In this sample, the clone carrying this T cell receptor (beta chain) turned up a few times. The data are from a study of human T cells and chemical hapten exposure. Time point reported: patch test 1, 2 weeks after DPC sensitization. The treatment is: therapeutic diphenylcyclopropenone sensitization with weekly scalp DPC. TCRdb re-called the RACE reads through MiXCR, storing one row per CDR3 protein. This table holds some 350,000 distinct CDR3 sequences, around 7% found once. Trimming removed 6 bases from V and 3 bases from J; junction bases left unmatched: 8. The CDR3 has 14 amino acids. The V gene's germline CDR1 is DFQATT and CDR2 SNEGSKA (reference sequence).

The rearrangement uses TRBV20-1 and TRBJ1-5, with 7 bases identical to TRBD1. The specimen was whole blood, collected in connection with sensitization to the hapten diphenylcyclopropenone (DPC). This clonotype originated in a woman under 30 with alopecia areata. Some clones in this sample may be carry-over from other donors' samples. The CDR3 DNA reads TGCAGTGCGGATCCTCAGGGGGACAATCAGCCCCAGCATTTT. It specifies CSADPQGDNQPQHF.